This record concerns one T cell receptor (beta chain) sequence. Its antigen is as yet unknown. The data were obtained in a study of blood T cells in healthy people across ages. Study conclusions and caveats: With unsorted PBMCs, a conclusive comparison of naive versus antigen-experienced cells was not possible.

The CDR3 has 15 amino acids. V shed 5 bases and J shed 2 bases, with 14 bases lying between them. From germline, CDR1 is MNHEY and CDR2 SVGAGI. A sample-barcoded 5' primer and a J-beta primer mix were used in a second PCR of roughly 7 to 11 cycles. Using its own MiXCR run on the 5' RACE reads, TCRdb lists one record per CDR3 protein. The table includes around 620,000 distinct CDR3 sequences, 27% detected once. Per sample, a minimum of 6.5 million PBMCs were isolated. Sequenced input: blood. The chain has TRBV6-5 and TRBJ2-3; tentative D call: TRBD1 (5 bases). The clonotype comes from a woman in her 70s in good health. The CDR3 nucleotides are TGTGCCAGCAGTCAGACAGTCAACCCCACAGATACGCAGTATTTT. This encodes CASSQTVNPTDTQYF.